This T cell receptor beta chain was sequenced for a study of T-cell reconstitution after alpha-beta-depleted transplantation in children. There are 14 residues in the CDR3. For TCRbeta, the library was prepared with unique molecular identifiers. Using its own MiXCR run on the PCR reads, TCRdb lists one record per CDR3 protein. The table records approximately 520,000 distinct CDR3 sequences, around a third of them present only once. This receptor was taken from a human donor who donated a stem cell graft to a child with aplastic anemia. Sequenced here: PBMCs from the stem cell graft donor, sampled from the stem cell graft. The V and J genes are TRBV12-1 and TRBJ2-7; TRBD2 reflects the table's D call only, with no check against the DNA. TRBV12-1 is reported as a pseudogene. The chain's CDR3 is CASSLPTVTYEQYV. Here the CDR3 DNA reads TGTGCCAGCAGCCTCCCGACAGTTACCTACGAGCAGTACGTC.